What follows are 7 T cell receptor beta chains derived from one specimen sequenced in a study of blood T cell repertoires in COVID-19. The method was immunoSEQ multiplex PCR; TCRdb's version includes in-frame clones alone and lacks a portion of them. The data show under 250,000 clones, with 88% seen just once and roughly 2.5% held by the top ten. Sequences were obtained from peripheral blood. The receptors were gathered from a woman between 55 and 75 years old with acute or convalescent COVID-19.

CDR3 DNA sequence: TGTGCCAGCAGCTTACGGGGACAGGGGGTTGGTGGCTACACCTTC. Translated, it gives CASSLRGQGVGGYTF. V and J are TRBV7-2 and TRBJ1-2; 11 nucleotides match TRBD1. V trimming: 2 bases; J trimming: 7 bases; junction bases outside the gene matches: 6. This CDR3 contains 15 residues. The V gene's germline CDR1 is SGHTA and CDR2 FQGNSA. The full variable domain, in which reference TRBV7-2 and TRBJ1-2 provide the parts outside the CDR3, is GAGVSQSPSNKVTEKGKDVELRCDPISGHTALYWYRQSLGQGLEFLIYFQGNSAPDKSGLPSDRFSAERTGGSVSTLTIQRTQQEDSAVYLCASSLRGQGVGGYTFGSGTRLTVV.

The rearrangement uses TRBV5-5 and TRBJ2-2; D may be TRBD1 (5 bases). The V gene's germline CDR1 is SGHKS and CDR2 YYEKEE (reference sequence). CDR3 length: 15 amino acids. Between the trimmed V and J ends, which lost 4 bases and 1 base, there was a span of 11 bases. The CDR3 bases are TGTGCCAGCAGCCCTGACAGAATGAACACCGGGGAGCTGTTTTTT. It yields the protein CASSPDRMNTGELFF.

The chain uses TRBV28 and TRBJ1-6; 8 bases are a match to TRBD1. V shed 2 bases and J 9 bases; nucleotides not matched to a gene: 6. Looked up from germline, CDR1 is MDHEN and CDR2 is SYDVKM. The CDR3 covers 15 residues. The CDR3 DNA reads as TGTGCCAGCAGTTTACCTAGACAGGGGAGTTCACCCCTCCACTTT. This gives the protein CASSLPRQGSSPLHF.

This clone was counted once. This chain uses TRBV15 with TRBJ2-1; TRBD2 matches 10 bases. The length of the CDR3 is 14 residues. Trimming at V came to 3 bases and at J to 6 bases, leaving 2 bases not matched to a gene. Germline CDR1 LNHNV, CDR2 YYDKDF (reference sequence). CDR3 coding DNA: TGTGCCACCAGCAGGCCTAGCGGGAGCAATGAGCAGTTCTTC. Translating gives CATSRPSGSNEQFF.

The V call is TRBV30, the J call TRBJ2-1, with 7 bases matching TRBD2. Germline values: CDR1 GTSNPN, CDR2 SVGIG (reference sequence). J gave up 6 bases and V 0 bases, and 20 bases lay outside the gene matches. The CDR3 consists of 19 residues. This CDR3 reads CAWSVLGRLVGGVSNEQFF. Written as DNA, the CDR3 is TGTGCCTGGAGTGTACTAGGAAGGTTAGTGGGAGGGGTTTCCAATGAGCAGTTCTTC.

This chain connects TRBV6-5 to TRBJ1-1; no clear D gene. CDR3 length: 15 amino acids. Germline loops: CDR1 MNHEY, CDR2 SVGAGI. Trimming removed 2 bases from V and 1 base from J, with 11 bases in between. CDR3 DNA: TGTGCCAGCAGTTACGTGGCGGGATCGAACACTGAAGCTTTCTTT. This codes for CASSYVAGSNTEAFF.

The J gene is TRBJ1-5, the V gene TRBV12-3 or TRBV12-4, with D tentatively TRBD1 (5 bases). Trimming stripped 6 bases from V and 5 bases from J, with 11 bases between. The CDR3 has 13 residues. The CDR3 sequence: CASRLRGYQPQHF. CDR3 nucleotide sequence: TGTGCCAGCAGGTTAAGGGGTTATCAGCCCCAGCATTTT.